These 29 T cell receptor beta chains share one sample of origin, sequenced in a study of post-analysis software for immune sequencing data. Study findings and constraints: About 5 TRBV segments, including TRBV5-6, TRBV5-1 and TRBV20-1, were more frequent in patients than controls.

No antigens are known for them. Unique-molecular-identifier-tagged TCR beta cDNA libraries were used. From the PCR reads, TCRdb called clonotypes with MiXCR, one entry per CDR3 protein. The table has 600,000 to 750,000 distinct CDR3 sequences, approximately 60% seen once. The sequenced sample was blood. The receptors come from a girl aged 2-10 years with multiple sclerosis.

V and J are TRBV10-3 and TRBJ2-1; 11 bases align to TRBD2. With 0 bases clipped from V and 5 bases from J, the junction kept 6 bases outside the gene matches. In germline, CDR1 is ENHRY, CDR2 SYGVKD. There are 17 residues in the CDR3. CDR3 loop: CAISESVTSGRNNEQFF. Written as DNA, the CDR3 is TGTGCCATCAGTGAGTCAGTAACTAGCGGGAGAAACAATGAGCAGTTCTTC.

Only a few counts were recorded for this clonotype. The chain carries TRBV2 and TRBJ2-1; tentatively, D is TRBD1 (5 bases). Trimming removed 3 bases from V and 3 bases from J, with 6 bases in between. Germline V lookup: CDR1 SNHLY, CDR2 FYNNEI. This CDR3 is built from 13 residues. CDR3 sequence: CASSETVYNEQFF. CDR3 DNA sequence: TGTGCCAGCAGTGAGACAGTCTACAATGAGCAGTTCTTC.

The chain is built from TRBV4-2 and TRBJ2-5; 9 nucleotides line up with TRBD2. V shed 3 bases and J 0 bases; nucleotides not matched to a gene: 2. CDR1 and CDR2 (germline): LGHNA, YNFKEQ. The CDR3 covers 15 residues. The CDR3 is CASSQASGDQETQYF. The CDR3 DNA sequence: TGTGCCAGCAGCCAGGCTAGCGGGGACCAAGAGACCCAGTACTTC.

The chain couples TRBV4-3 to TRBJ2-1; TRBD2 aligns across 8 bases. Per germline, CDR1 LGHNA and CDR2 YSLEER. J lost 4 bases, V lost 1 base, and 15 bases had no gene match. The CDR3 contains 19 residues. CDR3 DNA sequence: TGCGCCAGCAGCCAAGTAATAGGGGCCGGAGCGGGGGCTTACAATGAGCAGTTCTTC. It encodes CASSQVIGAGAGAYNEQFF.

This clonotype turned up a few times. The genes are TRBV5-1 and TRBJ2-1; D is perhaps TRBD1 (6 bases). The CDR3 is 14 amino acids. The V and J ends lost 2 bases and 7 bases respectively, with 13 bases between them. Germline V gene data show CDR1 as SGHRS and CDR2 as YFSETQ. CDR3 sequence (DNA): TGCGCCAGCAGCTTTCAGGCAGGGGCAAATGAGCAGTTCTTC. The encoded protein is CASSFQAGANEQFF.

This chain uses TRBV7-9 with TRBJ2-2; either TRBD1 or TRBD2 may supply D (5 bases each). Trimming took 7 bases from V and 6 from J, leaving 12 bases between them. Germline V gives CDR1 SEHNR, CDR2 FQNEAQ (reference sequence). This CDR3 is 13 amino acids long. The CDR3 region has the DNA TGTGCCAGCATAGGGACCAGATCCGGGGAGCTGTTTTTT. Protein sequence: CASIGTRSGELFF.

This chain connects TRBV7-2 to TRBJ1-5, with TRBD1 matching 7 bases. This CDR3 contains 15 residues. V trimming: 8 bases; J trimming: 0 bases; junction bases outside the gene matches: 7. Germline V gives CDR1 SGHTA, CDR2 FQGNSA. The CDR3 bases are TGTGCCAGCGTGGGGGACAGCTATAGCAATCAGCCCCAGCATTTT. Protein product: CASVGDSYSNQPQHF.

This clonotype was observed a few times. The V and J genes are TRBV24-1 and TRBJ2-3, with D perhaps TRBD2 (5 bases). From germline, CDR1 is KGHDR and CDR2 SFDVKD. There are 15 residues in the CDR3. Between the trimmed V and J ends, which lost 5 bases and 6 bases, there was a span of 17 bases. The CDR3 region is CATSVEGDLGDTQYF. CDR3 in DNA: TGTGCCACCAGTGTCGAGGGAGACCTAGGCGATACGCAGTATTTT.

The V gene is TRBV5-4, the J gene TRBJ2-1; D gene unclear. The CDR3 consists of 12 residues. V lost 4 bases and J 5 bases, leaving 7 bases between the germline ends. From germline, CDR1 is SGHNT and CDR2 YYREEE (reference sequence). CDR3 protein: CASSAAHNEQFF. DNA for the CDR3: TGTGCCAGCAGCGCCGCACACAATGAGCAGTTCTTC.

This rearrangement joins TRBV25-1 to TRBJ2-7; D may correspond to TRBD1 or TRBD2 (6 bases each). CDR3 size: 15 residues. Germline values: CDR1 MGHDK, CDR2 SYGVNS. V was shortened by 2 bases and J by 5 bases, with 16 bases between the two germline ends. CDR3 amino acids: CASSEMAGSGDEQYF. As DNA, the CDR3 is TGTGCCAGCAGTGAAATGGCGGGGTCAGGGGACGAGCAGTACTTC.

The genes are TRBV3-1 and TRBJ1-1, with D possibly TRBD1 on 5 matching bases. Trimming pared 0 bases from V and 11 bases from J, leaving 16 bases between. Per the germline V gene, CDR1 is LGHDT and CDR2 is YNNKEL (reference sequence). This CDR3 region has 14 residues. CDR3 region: CASSQEGDAGAAFF. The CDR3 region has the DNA TGTGCCAGCAGCCAAGAGGGGGATGCGGGCGCGGCTTTCTTT.

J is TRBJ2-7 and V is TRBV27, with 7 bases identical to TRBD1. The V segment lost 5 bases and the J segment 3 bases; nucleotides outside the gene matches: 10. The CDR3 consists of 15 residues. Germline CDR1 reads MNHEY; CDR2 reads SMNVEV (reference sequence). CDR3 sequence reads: CASSQLRDRSYEQYF. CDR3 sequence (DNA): TGTGCCAGCAGTCAGCTCCGGGACAGAAGCTACGAGCAGTACTTC.

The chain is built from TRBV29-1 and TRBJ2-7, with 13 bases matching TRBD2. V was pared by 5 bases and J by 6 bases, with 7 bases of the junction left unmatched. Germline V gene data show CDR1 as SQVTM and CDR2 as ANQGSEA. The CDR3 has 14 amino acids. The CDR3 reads CSVRRGLAGPEQYF. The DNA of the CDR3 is TGCAGCGTTAGGCGGGGACTAGCGGGACCCGAGCAGTACTTC.

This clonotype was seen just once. The CDR3 DNA follows: TGCGCCAGCAGCCAAATCACAGACGAAAACATTCAGTACTTC. It specifies CASSQITDENIQYF. V usage is TRBV4-1 and J usage is TRBJ2-4, with unresolved D. Trimming shortened V by 2 bases and J by 5 bases, and 10 bases separated the two germline ends. This CDR3 comprises 14 residues. In germline, CDR1 is MGHRA, CDR2 YSYEKL.

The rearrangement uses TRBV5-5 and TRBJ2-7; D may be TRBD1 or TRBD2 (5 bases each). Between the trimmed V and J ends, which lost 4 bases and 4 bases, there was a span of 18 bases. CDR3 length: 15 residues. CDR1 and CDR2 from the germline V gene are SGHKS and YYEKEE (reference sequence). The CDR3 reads CASSPLAGSTYEQYF. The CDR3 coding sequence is TGTGCCAGCAGCCCATTGGCAGGGAGCACATACGAGCAGTACTTC. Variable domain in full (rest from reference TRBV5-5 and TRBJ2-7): DAGVTQSPTHLIKTRGQQVTLRCSPISGHKSVSWYQQVLGQGPQFIFQYYEKEERGRGNFPDRFSARQFPNYSSELNVNALLLGDSALYLCASSPLAGSTYEQYFGPGTRLTVT.

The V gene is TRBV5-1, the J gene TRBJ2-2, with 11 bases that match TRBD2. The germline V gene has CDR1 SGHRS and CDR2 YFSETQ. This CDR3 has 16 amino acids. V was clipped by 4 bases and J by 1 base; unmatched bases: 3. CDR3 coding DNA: TGCGCCAGCAGCCGGGGACTAGCGGAGAACACCGGGGAGCTGTTTTTT. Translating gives CASSRGLAENTGELFF.

The CDR3 loop is CASSFQVNGELFF. The CDR3 region has the DNA TGTGCCAGCAGTTTCCAGGTTAACGGGGAGCTGTTTTTT. V gene TRBV12-3 or TRBV12-4 combines with J gene TRBJ2-2; D call uncertain. The CDR3 consists of 13 residues. The V end was cut by 3 bases, the J end by 7 bases, with 9 bases between.

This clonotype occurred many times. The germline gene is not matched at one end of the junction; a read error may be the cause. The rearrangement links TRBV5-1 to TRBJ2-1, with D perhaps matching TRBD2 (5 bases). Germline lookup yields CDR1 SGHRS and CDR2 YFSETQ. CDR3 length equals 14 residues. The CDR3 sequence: CASSLGVSYNEQFF. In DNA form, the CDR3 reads TGTGCCAGCAGCCTCGGGGTCTCCTACAATGAGCAGTTCTTC. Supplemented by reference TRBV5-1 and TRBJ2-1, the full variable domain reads KAGVTQTPRYLIKTRGQQVTLSCSPISGHRSVSWYQQTPGQGLQFLFEYFSETQRNKGNFPGRFSGRQFSNSRSEMNVSTLELGDSALYLCASSLGVSYNEQFFGPGTRLTVL.

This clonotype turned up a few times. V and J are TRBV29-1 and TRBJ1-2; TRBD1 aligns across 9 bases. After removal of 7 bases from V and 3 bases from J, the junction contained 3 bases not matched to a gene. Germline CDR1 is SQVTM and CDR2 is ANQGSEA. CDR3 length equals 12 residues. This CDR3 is CSDRGRDYGYTF. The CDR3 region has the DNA TGCAGCGACAGGGGGCGCGACTATGGCTACACCTTC.

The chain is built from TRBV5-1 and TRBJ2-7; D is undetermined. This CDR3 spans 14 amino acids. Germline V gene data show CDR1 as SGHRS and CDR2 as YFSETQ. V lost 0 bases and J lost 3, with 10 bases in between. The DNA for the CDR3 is TGCGCCAGCAGCTTGGAGGCCTACGTCTACGAGCAGTACTTC. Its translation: CASSLEAYVYEQYF.

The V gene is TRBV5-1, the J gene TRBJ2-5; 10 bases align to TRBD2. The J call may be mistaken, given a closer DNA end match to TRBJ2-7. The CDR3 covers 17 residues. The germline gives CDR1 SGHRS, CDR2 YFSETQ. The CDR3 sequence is CASSLTSGNRLGYEQYF. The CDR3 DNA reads TGCGCCAGCAGCTTGACTAGCGGGAACCGTTTGGGCTACGAGCAGTACTTC.

As DNA, the CDR3 is TGCAGTGCTAGGAGTCCTGCGGGGGGCTCCTACAATGAGCAGTTCTTC. Amino acids: CSARSPAGGSYNEQFF. V gene TRBV20-1 combines with J gene TRBJ2-1; TRBD2 agrees at 8 bases. The CDR3 has 16 amino acids. Germline lookup yields CDR1 DFQATT and CDR2 SNEGSKA (reference sequence). V was clipped by 3 bases and J by 0 bases; unmatched bases: 7.

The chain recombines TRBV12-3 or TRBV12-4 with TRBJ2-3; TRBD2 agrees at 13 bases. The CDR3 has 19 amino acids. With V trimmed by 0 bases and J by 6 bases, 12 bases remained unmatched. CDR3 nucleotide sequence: TGTGCCAGCAGTTTAGCCGGGACAGGTGGACTAGCGGGAGAGGATACGCAGTATTTT. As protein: CASSLAGTGGLAGEDTQYF.

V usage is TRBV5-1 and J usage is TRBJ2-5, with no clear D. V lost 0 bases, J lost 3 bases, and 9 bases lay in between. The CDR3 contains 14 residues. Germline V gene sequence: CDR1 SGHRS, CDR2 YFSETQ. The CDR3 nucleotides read TGCGCCAGCAGCTTGGAATGGTCCAAAGAGACCCAGTACTTC. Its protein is CASSLEWSKETQYF.

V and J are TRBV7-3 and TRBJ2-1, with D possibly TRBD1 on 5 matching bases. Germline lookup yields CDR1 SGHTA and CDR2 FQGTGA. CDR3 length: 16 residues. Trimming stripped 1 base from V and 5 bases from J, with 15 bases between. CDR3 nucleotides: TGTGCCAGCAGCTTAAACCCTCCAGGGCTAAACAATGAGCAGTTCTTC. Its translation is CASSLNPPGLNNEQFF.

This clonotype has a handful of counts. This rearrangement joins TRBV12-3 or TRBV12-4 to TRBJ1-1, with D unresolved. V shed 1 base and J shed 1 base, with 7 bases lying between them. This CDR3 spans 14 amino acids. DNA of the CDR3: TGTGCCAGCAGTTTAGGTCCAGCGAACACTGAAGCTTTCTTT. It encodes CASSLGPANTEAFF.

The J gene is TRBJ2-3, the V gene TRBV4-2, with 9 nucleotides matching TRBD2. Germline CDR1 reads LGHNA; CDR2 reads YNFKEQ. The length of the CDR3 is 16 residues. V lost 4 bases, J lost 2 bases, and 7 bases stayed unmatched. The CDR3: CASSRQTSGDTDTQYF. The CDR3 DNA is TGTGCCAGCAGCCGCCAGACTAGCGGAGACACAGATACGCAGTATTTT.

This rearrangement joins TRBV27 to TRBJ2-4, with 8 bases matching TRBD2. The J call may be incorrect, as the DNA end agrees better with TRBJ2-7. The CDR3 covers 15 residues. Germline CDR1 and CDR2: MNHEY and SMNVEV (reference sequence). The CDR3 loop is CASSFRGGVGYEQYF. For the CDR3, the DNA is TGTGCCAGCAGTTTTCGGGGGGGGGTTGGCTACGAGCAGTACTTC.

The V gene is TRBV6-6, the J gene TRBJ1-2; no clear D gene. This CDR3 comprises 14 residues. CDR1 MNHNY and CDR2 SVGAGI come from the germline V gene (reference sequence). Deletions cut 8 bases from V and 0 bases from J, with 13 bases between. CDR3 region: CASHDSWTNYGYTF. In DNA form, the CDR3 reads TGTGCCAGCCACGATTCTTGGACTAACTATGGCTACACCTTC.